This T cell receptor (beta chain) was sequenced in a study of T cells in Graves' hyperthyroidism and ophthalmopathy. The wider study: Peripheral blood was taken when the disease was first diagnosed, before any treatment began.

TCR beta CDR3 region amplification was performed from RNA transcripts. First-round RT-PCR of the TCR CDR3 relied on the HTBI primer set. In TCRdb, the multiplex PCR reads were re-called with MiXCR into one record per CDR3 protein. The data hold around 700,000 distinct CDR3 sequences, with around 40% observed a single time. This clonotype was counted many times. What it recognizes is unknown. Study-level points and caveats: Median prediction lead before ophthalmopathy onset was 6.5 to 7 months with the model.

The CDR3 spans 14 residues. Trimming cost V 4 bases and J 4 bases; bases outside gene matches: 9. In germline, CDR1 is SQVTM, CDR2 ANQGSEA. This chain uses TRBV29-1 with TRBJ2-7; 8 bases match TRBD2. The receptor comes from a woman in her thirties or forties with Graves' hyperthyroidism. The sequenced material came from blood. The CDR3 DNA reads as TGCAGCGTTGGGTCGGCTAGCGGGCAATACGAGCAGTACTTC. As protein: CSVGSASGQYEQYF.